Each of the 24 T cell receptor beta chains below was sequenced from the same sample in a study of OX40 agonist ivuxolimab in advanced cancers. Sequenced by immunoSEQ multiplex PCR; TCRdb stores in-frame clones only, minus some. The sample yields tens of thousands of clones, about 90% seen once. The material sequenced was CD4+ or CD8+ T cells sorted from blood, taken in a trial of the OX40 agonist ivuxolimab. These receptors all stem from an adult with an advanced solid tumor such as melanoma, head and neck, liver or kidney cancer.

A single count supports this clone. The gene calls are TRBV27 and TRBJ1-6; D unclear. V shed 6 bases and J shed 8 bases, with 8 bases lying between them. This CDR3 comprises 12 residues. The V gene's germline CDR1 is MNHEY and CDR2 SMNVEV (reference sequence). The CDR3: CASSIADSPLHF. CDR3 DNA sequence: TGTGCCAGCAGCATTGCCGATTCACCCCTCCACTTT.

A note on this clone: The junction does not match germline at one end; this may be a read error. The sample carries other DNA sequences with the same CDR3. This chain joins TRBV27 and TRBJ2-5; 12 bases are shared with TRBD2. The CDR3 extends over 18 amino acids. The germline V gene encodes CDR1 MNHEY and CDR2 SMNVEV (reference sequence). CDR3: CASSPRGLAGRGGETQYF. CDR3 bases: TGTGCTAGCAGTCCCAGGGGACTAGCGGGCCGGGGGGGAGAGACCCAGTACTTC.

Concerning this clone itself: The sample contains more than one DNA sequence encoding this CDR3. The chain has TRBV2 and TRBJ2-2, with 10 bases that match TRBD2. V lost 4 bases, J lost 3 bases, and 2 bases stayed unmatched. The CDR3 extends over 15 amino acids. The germline V gene has CDR1 SNHLY and CDR2 FYNNEI. The CDR3 sequence: CASSGLAGDTGELFF. CDR3 coding DNA: TGTGCCAGCAGTGGGCTAGCGGGAGACACCGGGGAGCTGTTTTTT.

The chain employs TRBV19 and TRBJ2-3; D is unclear. Trimming pared 5 bases from V and 3 bases from J, leaving 9 bases between. The CDR3 sequence is 13 residues long. Germline V gene data show CDR1 as LNHDA and CDR2 as SQIVND (reference sequence). CDR3 loop: CASSPRETDTQYF. CDR3 nucleotide sequence: TGTGCCAGTAGTCCGAGAGAAACAGATACGCAGTATTTT.

The chain uses TRBV2 and TRBJ2-2; perhaps TRBD1 as D (5 bases). CDR1 is SNHLY and CDR2 is FYNNEI in the germline V gene. V shed 6 bases and J shed 3 bases, with 11 bases lying between them. The CDR3 sequence is 14 residues long. The CDR3 sequence is CASSDRGYTGELFF. CDR3 DNA sequence: TGTGCCAGCAGCGATAGGGGCTACACCGGGGAGCTGTTTTTT.

The chain couples TRBV7-2 to TRBJ1-4; D ambiguous. This CDR3 is 13 amino acids long. Germline V CDR1 and CDR2: SGHTA, FQGNSA. V lost 5 bases, J lost 2 bases, and 6 bases lay in between. CDR3 in DNA: TGTGCCAGCAGCCCACGGACTAATGAAAAACTGTTTTTT. Translating it yields CASSPRTNEKLFF. The full variable domain, completed using reference TRBV7-2 and TRBJ1-4, is GAGVSQSPSNKVTEKGKDVELRCDPISGHTALYWYRQSLGQGLEFLIYFQGNSAPDKSGLPSDRFSAERTGGSVSTLTIQRTQQEDSAVYLCASSPRTNEKLFFGSGTQLSVL.

V usage is TRBV18 and J usage is TRBJ2-7, with TRBD1 as a possible D gene (6 bases). V lost 3 bases and J 6 bases, leaving 15 bases between the germline ends. CDR3 length: 14 residues. Germline CDR1 and CDR2: KGHSH and LQKENI. CDR3 nucleotide sequence: TGTGCCAGCTCACCTTCGACCGGGACAACCGAGCAGTACTTC. It codes for CASSPSTGTTEQYF.

As to this clone: At one of its ends the junction is not consistent with the germline gene, which may arise from a read error. The chain recombines TRBV7-7 with TRBJ2-5, with D tentatively TRBD1 (6 bases). Germline V gene lookup returns CDR1 SSHAT and CDR2 FNYEAQ (reference sequence). This CDR3 region has 13 residues. The DNA of the CDR3 is TGTGCTAGCAGCACAGGGACCCGGGAGACCCAGTACTTC. Its translation is CASSTGTRETQYF.

The J gene is TRBJ1-2, the V gene TRBV2; 7 bases are a match to TRBD1. J gave up 3 bases and V 7 bases, and 5 bases lay outside the gene matches. From germline, CDR1 is SNHLY and CDR2 FYNNEI. This CDR3 has 13 amino acids. For the CDR3, the DNA is TGTGCCAGCAACGAACAGGGGTACTATGGCTACACCTTC. It translates to CASNEQGYYGYTF.

The J gene is TRBJ2-7, the V gene TRBV9, with 8 bases identical to TRBD2. Trimming removed 3 bases from V and 0 bases from J; junction bases left unmatched: 2. The germline V gene has CDR1 SGDLS and CDR2 YYNGEE. CDR3 size: 14 residues. Here the CDR3 reads CASSGTSSSYEQYF. The CDR3, as DNA: TGTGCCAGCAGCGGGACTAGCAGCTCCTACGAGCAGTACTTC.

This clone was detected a few times. This chain links TRBV2 with TRBJ2-7; the D is unclear. V shed 4 bases and J shed 1 base, with 5 bases lying between them. Germline CDR1 reads SNHLY; CDR2 reads FYNNEI. CDR3 size: 12 residues. The CDR3 sequence is CASSAVSYEQYF. The DNA for the CDR3 is TGTGCCAGCAGTGCGGTTTCCTACGAGCAGTACTTC.

The V and J genes are TRBV13 and TRBJ2-3, with D possibly TRBD2 on 5 matching bases. Germline loops: CDR1 PRHDT, CDR2 FYEKMQ (reference sequence). V gave up 5 bases and J gave up 5 bases, with 14 bases separating them. CDR3 length equals 14 residues. The CDR3 sequence is CASSRDYSRDTQYF. In nucleotides, the CDR3 is TGTGCCAGCAGCCGTGACTATTCACGAGATACGCAGTATTTT. The full variable domain, with the rest looked up from reference TRBV13 and TRBJ2-3, is AAGVIQSPRHLIKEKRETATLKCYPIPRHDTVYWYQQGPGQDPQFLISFYEKMQSDKGSIPDRFSAQQFSDYHSELNMSSLELGDSALYFCASSRDYSRDTQYFGPGTRLTVL.

The V gene is TRBV29-1, the J gene TRBJ2-1; 8 nucleotides agree with TRBD1. The CDR3 length is 16 residues. Per germline, CDR1 SQVTM and CDR2 ANQGSEA. V lost 0 bases, J lost 7 bases, and 11 bases stayed unmatched. This CDR3 reads CSVEDPRTGNRNEQFF. DNA for the CDR3: TGCAGCGTTGAAGACCCCCGGACAGGGAATCGGAATGAGCAGTTCTTC.

V usage is TRBV11-1 and J usage is TRBJ1-2; TRBD1 agrees at 7 bases. CDR1 is SGHAT, CDR2 FQDESV, per germline (reference sequence). The ends lost 5 bases at V and 3 bases at J; junction bases unmatched: 9. This CDR3 is 15 amino acids long. The CDR3 sequence is CASSPDRVGDYGYTF. The CDR3 coding sequence is TGTGCCAGCAGCCCAGACAGGGTCGGGGACTATGGCTACACCTTC.

The rearrangement uses TRBV11-3 and TRBJ1-1; D gene unclear. The germline gives CDR1 SGHNT, CDR2 YENEEA. The CDR3 loop spans 12 amino acids. Trimming cost V 1 base and J 7 bases, with 7 bases left between them. This chain's CDR3 is CASSLVAREAFF. CDR3 DNA sequence: TGTGCCAGCAGCTTAGTGGCCCGTGAAGCTTTCTTT.

The chain carries TRBV15 and TRBJ2-2; D is possibly TRBD1 (5 bases). Germline V lookup: CDR1 LNHNV, CDR2 YYDKDF (reference sequence). V lost 1 base to trimming and J lost 7 bases, with 13 bases between them. The CDR3 sequence is 15 residues long. The DNA for the CDR3 is TGTGCCACCAGCAGAGGGCTAGGGGCAGGCGGGGAGCTGTTTTTT. This codes for CATSRGLGAGGELFF.

The genes are TRBV5-4 and TRBJ2-5; D is unresolved. CDR1 is SGHNT and CDR2 is YYREEE in the germline V gene (reference sequence). V lost 3 bases and J lost 0, with 12 bases in between. CDR3 length equals 15 residues. The CDR3 loop is CASSSAWAYQETQYF. As DNA, the CDR3 is TGTGCCAGCAGCTCGGCTTGGGCGTACCAAGAGACCCAGTACTTC.

In its sample, this clone was seen once. This chain joins TRBV10-3 and TRBJ2-1, with TRBD2 as a possible D gene (6 bases). Trimming took 4 bases from V and 4 from J, leaving 14 bases between them. CDR1 ENHRY and CDR2 SYGVKD come from the germline V gene. This CDR3 is 15 amino acids long. CDR3 coding DNA: TGTGCCATCAGTGGGCAACGACTAGGTTACAATGAGCAGTTCTTC. The encoded protein is CAISGQRLGYNEQFF.

The rearrangement uses TRBV19 and TRBJ2-1, with 7 nucleotides matching TRBD1. J lost 0 bases, V lost 6 bases, and 11 bases had no gene match. The germline V gene has CDR1 LNHDA and CDR2 SQIVND (reference sequence). CDR3 length: 17 residues. CDR3 nucleotides: TGTGCCAGTAGCTCACATAGGGGACAGTTCTCCTACAATGAGCAGTTCTTC. The encoded protein is CASSSHRGQFSYNEQFF. Using reference TRBV19 and TRBJ2-1 for the parts outside the CDR3, the full variable domain is DGGITQSPKYLFRKEGQNVTLSCEQNLNHDAMYWYRQDPGQGLRLIYYSQIVNDFQKGDIAEGYSVSREKKESFPLTVTSAQKNPTAFYLCASSSHRGQFSYNEQFFGPGTRLTVL.

The chain carries TRBV5-1 and TRBJ2-4; 7 nucleotides line up with TRBD1. Trimming at V came to 2 bases and at J to 9 bases, leaving 5 bases not matched to a gene. In germline, CDR1 is SGHRS, CDR2 YFSETQ. This CDR3 contains 13 residues. The CDR3 nucleotides read TGCGCCAGCAGCTTAACAGGGGACGGCATTCAGTACTTC. It translates to CASSLTGDGIQYF.

The chain is built from TRBV5-3 and TRBJ1-2; D gene ambiguous. TRBV5-3 is reported as an ORF; its role is uncertain. The CDR3 spans 16 residues. The V end lost 1 base, the J end lost 0 bases, and 13 bases lay between the germline ends. CDR3: CARSLSGGAANYGYTF. For the CDR3, the DNA is TGTGCCAGAAGCTTGAGTGGCGGTGCCGCTAACTATGGCTACACCTTC.

This chain links TRBV19 with TRBJ2-4; 13 nucleotides line up with TRBD2. The germline V gene has CDR1 LNHDA and CDR2 SQIVND (reference sequence). The CDR3 is 14 amino acids. The V gene end was trimmed by 4 bases and the J gene end by 12 bases; junction bases not matched to a gene: 6. CDR3 in amino acids: CASSNLRTSGSQYF. The CDR3 DNA reads TGTGCCAGTAGTAATTTACGGACTAGCGGGAGTCAGTACTTC.

The chain combines TRBV9 with TRBJ1-4; 9 bases match TRBD1. The germline CDR1 and CDR2 sequences are SGDLS and YYNGEE. V lost 3 bases to trimming and J lost 3 bases; unmatched junction nucleotides: 9. This CDR3 comprises 17 residues. CDR3 nucleotide sequence: TGTGCCAGCAGCGAGCGGGACAGGGTCTTATCTAATGAAAAACTGTTTTTT. Translated, it gives CASSERDRVLSNEKLFF.

The V gene is TRBV19, the J gene TRBJ1-1; D is undetermined. V lost 9 bases and J lost 0, with 17 bases in between. This CDR3 has 15 residues. Germline V CDR1 and CDR2: LNHDA, SQIVND (reference sequence). Here the CDR3 DNA reads TGTGCCAGCCAATCTAGAGGAGGCATGAACACTGAAGCTTTCTTT. This encodes CASQSRGGMNTEAFF.